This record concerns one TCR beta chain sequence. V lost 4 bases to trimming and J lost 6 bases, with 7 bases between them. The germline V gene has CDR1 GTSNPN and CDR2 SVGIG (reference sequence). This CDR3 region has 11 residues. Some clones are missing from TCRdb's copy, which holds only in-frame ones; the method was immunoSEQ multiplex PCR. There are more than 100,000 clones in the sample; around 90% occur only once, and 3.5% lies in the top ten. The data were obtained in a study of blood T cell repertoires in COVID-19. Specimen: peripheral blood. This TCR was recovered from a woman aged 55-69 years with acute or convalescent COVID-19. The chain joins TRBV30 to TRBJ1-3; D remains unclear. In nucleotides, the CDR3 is TGTGCCTGGACCCAATTAAACACCATATATTTT. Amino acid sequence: CAWTQLNTIYF.